Sequencing of this T cell receptor beta chain was carried out in a study of vaccination and CD4 T cells after COVID-19. The wider study: Between diagnosis and the drawing of post-COVID samples lay a median approximately 95 days (range 35 to 161).

Treatment noted: roughly 10-day PBMC culture with coronavirus spike peptide pools or control peptides (ViraFEST assay). ViraFEST used peptide pools to expand antigen-specific T cells before TCR sequencing. Negative selection isolated the CD4+ T cells once the cells had been cultured for 10 days. As for this clonotype: Antigen: not known.

General study points: SARS-CoV-2-reactive clonotype medians increased from roughly 21 to 40, not significantly.

Cultured CD4+ T-cell DNA underwent Oncomine TCR Beta short-read sequencing. Each CDR3 protein gets one entry after TCRdb re-called the PCR reads with MiXCR. The data show about 20,000 distinct CDR3 sequences, around 60% seen once. Sequencing was performed on CD4+ T cells from blood, cultured in vitro, taken before SARS-CoV-2 vaccination. This TCR came from a human donor who had recovered from COVID-19.

The CDR3 region is CATSDLLPGQGFRYTF. CDR3 nucleotides: TGTGCCACCAGTGATTTGTTGCCGGGACAGGGGTTTCGCTACACCTTC. The chain carries TRBV24-1 and TRBJ1-2, with TRBD1 matching 10 bases. Germline lookup yields CDR1 KGHDR and CDR2 SFDVKD. The CDR3 loop spans 16 amino acids. Losses at the gene ends were 0 bases for V and 9 bases for J; bases not matched to a gene: 9.